This T cell receptor beta chain was captured by sequencing in a study of blood T cell repertoires in COVID-19. Looking at the study overall: The samples span acute and convalescent COVID-19 from the United States, Italy and Spain. T cells, B-cell-depleted T cells, or PBMCs provided the cDNA or gDNA that served as material.

Authors' data handling: By means of reference gene primer amplification, nucleated cell counts were estimated. Repertoires were generated with immunoSEQ multiplex PCR, while TCRdb's copy carries only in-frame clones and drops some. That table gives V, J and clone size, and the DNA gave D and trimming. The sample comprises about 150,000 clones, 75% to 85% of which are singletons, and around 4% rests with the top ten. With 6 bases clipped from V and 4 bases from J, the junction kept 8 bases outside the gene matches. Looked up from germline, CDR1 is MNHNY and CDR2 is SVGAGI (reference sequence). The length of the CDR3 is 14 residues.

The sequence was obtained from a man in his sixties with acute or convalescent COVID-19. The sequencing input was peripheral blood. The V and J genes are TRBV6-6 and TRBJ1-2; 7 bases match TRBD1. The CDR3 region has the DNA TGTGCCAGCAGCCCGGACAGGCGGGGCTATGGCTACACCTTC. It is translated as CASSPDRRGYGYTF.